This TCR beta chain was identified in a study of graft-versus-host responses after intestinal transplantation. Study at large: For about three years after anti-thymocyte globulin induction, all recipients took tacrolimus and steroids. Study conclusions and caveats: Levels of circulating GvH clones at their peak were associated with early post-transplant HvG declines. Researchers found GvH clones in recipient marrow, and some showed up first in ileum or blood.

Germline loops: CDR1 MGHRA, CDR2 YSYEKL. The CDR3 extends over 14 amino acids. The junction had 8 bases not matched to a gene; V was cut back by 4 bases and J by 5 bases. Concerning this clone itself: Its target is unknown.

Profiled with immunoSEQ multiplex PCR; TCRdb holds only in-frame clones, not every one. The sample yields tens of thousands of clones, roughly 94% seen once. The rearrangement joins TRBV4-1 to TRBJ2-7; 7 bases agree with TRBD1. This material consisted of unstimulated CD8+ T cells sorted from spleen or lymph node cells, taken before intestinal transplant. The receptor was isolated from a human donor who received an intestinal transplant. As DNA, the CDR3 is TGCGCCAGCAGCCCCGACAGGGCGAAAAACGAGCAGTACTTC. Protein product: CASSPDRAKNEQYF.